These T cell receptor beta chains were read from a single sample in a study of tumor and adjacent non-tumor tissue in lung cancer. One entry per CDR3 protein, called by TCRdb with MiXCR from the multiplex PCR reads. The sample holds about 68,000 distinct CDR3 sequences, roughly 56% seen once. The sample consisted of lung tumor tissue. These receptors all come from a man between 50 and 59 years old with non-small cell lung cancer. Both conserved end residues are part of each CDR3. For some rows the clone size is stated as once, few or many, or as a class when expanded; others skip it.

TRBJ1-5	TRBV6-6	-	CASSYSSGVTDQPQHF
TRBJ2-2	TRBV28	many	CASSLRQEELFF
TRBJ2-7	TRBV6-1	many	CASSENLAGAIEQYF
TRBJ1-1	TRBV30	many	CAWSRAADLGDEAFF
TRBJ1-1	TRBV7-9	few	CASPPPGAVHGNTEAFF
TRBJ2-7	TRBV5-1	-	CASSLDFSYEQYF
TRBJ2-2	TRBV6-5	many	CASRILTGVAGELFF
TRBJ1-1	TRBV10-3	-	CSISEWDRRPTEAFF
TRBJ2-1	TRBV20-1	-	CSATETGGPRGHEQFF
TRBJ2-2	TRBV29-1	-	CSVEIAENTNTGELFF
TRBJ2-7	TRBV28	-	CASSLSIAGKKEQYF
TRBJ2-4	TRBV12-5	many	CASGIATPNIQYF
TRBJ2-5	TRBV6-2/TRBV6-3	few	CASSYPRLGRGHQETQYF
TRBJ2-1	TRBV6-2/TRBV6-3	-	CTSSTSGRAYNEQFF
TRBJ2-5	TRBV6-5	many	CASRRRQETQYF
TRBJ1-5	TRBV10-2	-	CASSDGGGFSNQPQHF
TRBJ2-5	TRBV4-1	-	CARSRGDRRTQYF
TRBJ2-3	TRBV29-1	-	CSDDRAGSTDTQYF
TRBJ2-3	TRBV2	-	CASSECTASTDMQYF
TRBJ1-1	TRBV30	many	CAWSRTDMNTEAFF
TRBJ1-2	TRBV28	-	CASSFNRGGNHYTF
TRBJ2-3	TRBV20-1	-	CSAKLLPTVTQYF